Listed here are 18 T cell receptor beta chains from one sample, sequenced in a study of cytomegalovirus exposure and HLA in healthy donors. This PCR relied on a set of 60 Vbeta primers and 13 Jbeta primers. Method: immunoSEQ multiplex PCR; TCRdb's copy keeps in-frame clones and lacks some. The table includes about 150,000 clones, 80% detected once. Sequenced input: PBMCs. The receptors originated from a middle-aged woman in good health and CMV-seropositive.

This chain connects TRBV10-3 to TRBJ2-1, with 9 bases aligning to TRBD2. In germline, CDR1 is ENHRY, CDR2 SYGVKD. This CDR3 comprises 16 residues. The J segment lost 8 bases and the V segment lost 3 bases, leaving 11 bases of the junction unmatched. CDR3 DNA sequence: TGTGCCATCAGTGATTCAACCAGCGGGAGGACCGATGAGCAGTTCTTC. It specifies CAISDSTSGRTDEQFF.

V gene TRBV11-2 combines with J gene TRBJ1-1; D is perhaps TRBD1 (5 bases). Germline values: CDR1 SGHAT, CDR2 FQNNGV. This CDR3 is built from 14 residues. The V and J ends lost 3 bases and 1 base respectively, with 9 bases between them. The CDR3 reads CASSLVTENTEAFF. The CDR3 DNA reads TGTGCCAGCAGCTTGGTGACAGAGAACACTGAAGCTTTCTTT.

The chain links TRBV4-2 to TRBJ2-1; the D gene is possibly TRBD1 (6 bases). V was cut by 4 bases and J by 7 bases, with 8 bases left in between. CDR1 and CDR2 (germline): LGHNA, YNFKEQ. CDR3 size: 12 residues. The CDR3 sequence: CASSPGENEQFF. The CDR3 DNA follows: TGTGCCAGCAGCCCAGGGGAGAATGAGCAGTTCTTC.

The J gene is TRBJ2-1, the V gene TRBV6-5, with 9 nucleotides matching TRBD1. Per the germline V gene, CDR1 is MNHEY and CDR2 is SVGAGI. V lost 6 bases, J lost 3 bases, and 0 bases stayed unmatched. There are 13 residues in the CDR3. CDR3 sequence: CASRDRGYNEQFF. In nucleotides, the CDR3 is TGTGCCAGCAGGGACAGGGGCTACAATGAGCAGTTCTTC.

This rearrangement joins TRBV30 to TRBJ2-7; 10 positions agree with TRBD2. After removal of 5 bases from V and 4 bases from J, the junction contained 8 bases not matched to a gene. The CDR3 consists of 14 residues. The germline gives CDR1 GTSNPN, CDR2 SVGIG (reference sequence). CDR3 in DNA: TGTGCCTGGGGCGCCGGGACTAGCGTTTACGAGCAGTACTTC. Its translation is CAWGAGTSVYEQYF.

CDR3 sequence reads: CASKSSGGQDEQYF. The CDR3 DNA reads TGTGCCAGCAAATCTAGCGGGGGCCAGGACGAGCAGTACTTC. V and J are TRBV2 and TRBJ2-7; TRBD2 matches 10 bases. Germline values: CDR1 SNHLY, CDR2 FYNNEI. J lost 5 bases, V lost 7 bases, and 8 bases had no gene match. The CDR3 spans 14 residues.

V is TRBV9 and J is TRBJ2-1, with TRBD2 matching 10 bases. The CDR3 consists of 16 residues. Germline CDR1 is SGDLS and CDR2 is YYNGEE. After removal of 3 bases from V and 1 base from J, the junction contained 4 bases not matched to a gene. The CDR3 reads CASSELAGLSYNEQFF. DNA of the CDR3: TGTGCCAGCAGCGAACTAGCGGGGCTTTCCTACAATGAGCAGTTCTTC.

The rearrangement links TRBV5-1 to TRBJ2-5, with 11 bases that match TRBD2. The trim removed 5 bases at V and 5 bases at J, leaving 14 bases unmatched. This CDR3 has 17 amino acids. In germline, CDR1 is SGHRS, CDR2 YFSETQ. The CDR3 coding sequence is TGCGCCAGCAGTCGAATTGGGACTAGCGGAGGGGGGGAGACCCAGTACTTC. Translation gives CASSRIGTSGGGETQYF.

The rearrangement links TRBV19 to TRBJ2-3; the D gene is possibly TRBD2 (5 bases). There are 17 residues in the CDR3. CDR1 LNHDA and CDR2 SQIVND come from the germline V gene (reference sequence). With 6 bases removed from V and 1 base from J, the gap between germline ends came to 20 bases. Here the CDR3 DNA reads TGTGCCAGTAGCCCAAATCGTAGGAGGCCCCGCACAGATACGCAGTATTTT. Its translation: CASSPNRRRPRTDTQYF.

The V and J genes are TRBV9 and TRBJ2-3; D is unclear. Trimming took 2 bases from V and 2 from J, leaving 9 bases between them. This CDR3 has 14 amino acids. Germline V lookup: CDR1 SGDLS, CDR2 YYNGEE. CDR3 loop: CASSVFQFTDTQYF. CDR3 nucleotides: TGTGCCAGCAGCGTTTTTCAGTTCACAGATACGCAGTATTTT. Full variable domain (missing parts from reference TRBV9 and TRBJ2-3): DSGVTQTPKHLITATGQRVTLRCSPRSGDLSVYWYQQSLDQGLQFLIQYYNGEERAKGNILERFSAQQFPDLHSELNLSSLELGDSALYFCASSVFQFTDTQYFGPGTRLTVL.

This clone has only one observation. The chain recombines TRBV19 with TRBJ2-2; 10 nucleotides agree with TRBD1. The CDR3 length is 15 residues. The germline V gene encodes CDR1 LNHDA and CDR2 SQIVND (reference sequence). V shed 3 bases and J 5 bases; nucleotides not matched to a gene: 3. CDR3 sequence: CASSIPGQGTGELFF. CDR3 nucleotide sequence: TGTGCCAGTAGTATCCCGGGACAGGGGACCGGGGAGCTGTTTTTT. The whole variable domain, remainder taken from reference TRBV19 and TRBJ2-2, is DGGITQSPKYLFRKEGQNVTLSCEQNLNHDAMYWYRQDPGQGLRLIYYSQIVNDFQKGDIAEGYSVSREKKESFPLTVTSAQKNPTAFYLCASSIPGQGTGELFFGEGSRLTVL.

This clone was detected only once. The chain joins TRBV10-2 to TRBJ2-3; 10 nucleotides match TRBD2. There are 17 residues in the CDR3. V lost 0 bases and J lost 4; bases outside the gene matches: 7. Germline-derived CDR1 and CDR2 are WSHSY and SAAADI. This chain's CDR3 is CASSESILAGAPDTQYF. In DNA form, the CDR3 reads TGCGCCAGCAGTGAGTCGATTCTAGCGGGAGCCCCAGATACGCAGTATTTT.

V usage is TRBV19 and J usage is TRBJ1-5; 10 positions match TRBD1. The trim removed 1 base at V and 7 bases at J, leaving 4 bases unmatched. This CDR3 region has 15 residues. Germline CDR1 LNHDA, CDR2 SQIVND (reference sequence). CDR3 residues: CASSIGGQGRQPQHF. CDR3 nucleotides: TGTGCCAGTAGTATAGGGGGACAGGGGCGACAGCCCCAGCATTTT.

V usage is TRBV30 and J usage is TRBJ1-6; maybe TRBD1 (6 bases). The CDR3 runs to 14 residues. Germline-derived CDR1 and CDR2 are GTSNPN and SVGIG (reference sequence). The V gene lost 1 base and the J gene lost 8 bases, with 12 bases spanning the gap. CDR3 amino acids: CAWSAGGAHSPLHF. The CDR3 DNA follows: TGTGCCTGGAGTGCGGGGGGGGCTCATTCACCCCTCCACTTT.

The sample holds a few counts of this clone. The chain combines TRBV6-5 with TRBJ2-5; TRBD2 might be the D (6 bases). CDR1 is MNHEY and CDR2 is SVGAGI in the germline V gene. Trimming shortened V by 2 bases and J by 11 bases, and 18 bases separated the two germline ends. The CDR3 loop spans 14 amino acids. The CDR3 sequence is CASSYGKGTGEQYF. In DNA, the CDR3 is TGTGCCAGCAGTTACGGAAAAGGGACGGGAGAGCAGTACTTC.

The V gene is TRBV30, the J gene TRBJ1-2, with 11 bases matching TRBD1. There are 16 residues in the CDR3. The germline V gene encodes CDR1 GTSNPN and CDR2 SVGIG (reference sequence). V trimming: 3 bases; J trimming: 2 bases; junction bases outside the gene matches: 8. The CDR3 coding sequence is TGTGCCTGGAGCGACCCCCGGGACAGGGGGAACTATGGCTACACCTTC. This encodes CAWSDPRDRGNYGYTF.

V is TRBV5-1 and J is TRBJ2-3; TRBD2 might be the D (5 bases). The CDR3 extends over 14 amino acids. V was clipped by 3 bases and J by 8 bases, with 16 bases between them. Germline V gene data show CDR1 as SGHRS and CDR2 as YFSETQ. CDR3 in amino acids: CASSSASSQRTQYF. The CDR3 DNA is TGCGCCAGCAGCTCTGCTTCTAGCCAACGTACGCAGTATTTT.

The genes are TRBV28 and TRBJ1-1, with D perhaps matching TRBD1 (5 bases). Per germline, CDR1 MDHEN and CDR2 SYDVKM. V lost 5 bases to trimming and J lost 3 bases, with 19 bases between them. The CDR3 sequence is 16 residues long. The CDR3 spells CASSIIGAPGDTEAFF. The CDR3 DNA sequence: TGTGCCAGCAGTATCATTGGGGCCCCGGGGGACACTGAAGCTTTCTTT.